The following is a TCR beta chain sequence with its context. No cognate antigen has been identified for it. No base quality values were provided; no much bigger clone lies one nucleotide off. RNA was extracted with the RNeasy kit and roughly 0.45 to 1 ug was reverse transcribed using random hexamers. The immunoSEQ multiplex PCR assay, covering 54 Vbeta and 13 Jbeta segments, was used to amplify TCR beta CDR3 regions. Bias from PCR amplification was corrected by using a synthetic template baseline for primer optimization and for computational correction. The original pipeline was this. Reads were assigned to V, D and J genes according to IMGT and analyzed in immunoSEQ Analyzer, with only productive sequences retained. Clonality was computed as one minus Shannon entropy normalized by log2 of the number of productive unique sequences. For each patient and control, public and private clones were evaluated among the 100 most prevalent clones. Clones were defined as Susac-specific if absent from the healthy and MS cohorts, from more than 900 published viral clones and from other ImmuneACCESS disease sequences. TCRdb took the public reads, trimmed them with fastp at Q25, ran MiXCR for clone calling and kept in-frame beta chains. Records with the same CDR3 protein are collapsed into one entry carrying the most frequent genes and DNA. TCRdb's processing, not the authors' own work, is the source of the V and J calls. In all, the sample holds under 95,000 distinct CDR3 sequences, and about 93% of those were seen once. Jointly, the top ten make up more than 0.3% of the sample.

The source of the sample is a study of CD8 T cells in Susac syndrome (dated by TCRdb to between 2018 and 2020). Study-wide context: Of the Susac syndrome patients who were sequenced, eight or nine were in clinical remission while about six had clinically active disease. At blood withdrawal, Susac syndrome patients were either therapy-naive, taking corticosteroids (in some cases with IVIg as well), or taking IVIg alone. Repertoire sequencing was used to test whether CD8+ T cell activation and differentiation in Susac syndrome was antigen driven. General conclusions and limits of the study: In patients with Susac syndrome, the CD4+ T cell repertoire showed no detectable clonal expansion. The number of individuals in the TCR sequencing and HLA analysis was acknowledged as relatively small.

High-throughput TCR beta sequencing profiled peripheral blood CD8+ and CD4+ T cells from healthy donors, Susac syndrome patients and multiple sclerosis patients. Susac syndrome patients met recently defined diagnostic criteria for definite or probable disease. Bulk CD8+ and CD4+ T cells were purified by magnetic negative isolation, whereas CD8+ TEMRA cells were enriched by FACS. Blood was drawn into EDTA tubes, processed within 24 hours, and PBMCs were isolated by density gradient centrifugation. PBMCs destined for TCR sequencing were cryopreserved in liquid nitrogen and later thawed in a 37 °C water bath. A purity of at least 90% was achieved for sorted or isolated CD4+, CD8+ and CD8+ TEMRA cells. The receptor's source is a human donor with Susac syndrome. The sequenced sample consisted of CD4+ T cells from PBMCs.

For the CDR3, the sequence is CASSLNAGRDRNIQYF. Here is the DNA: TGTGCCAGCAGCTTAAATGCCGGGAGGGACCGGAACATTCAGTACTTC. The sequence joins TRBV11-2 to TRBJ2-4; TRBD2 fits 8 bases in the junction. The CDR3 holds 16 amino acids from the cysteine to the phenylalanine. The read is trimmed to its CDR3 DNA, 48 bases read in frame from base 1. The germline V end is reduced by 2 bases and the J end by 7 bases; junction bases left unmatched: 10. As encoded in the germline V gene, CDR1 is SGHAT while CDR2 is FQNNGV.